This TCR beta chain was identified in a study of T cell changes during pregnancy in multiple sclerosis. The germline V gene has CDR1 LNHDA and CDR2 SQIVND (reference sequence). Trimming stripped 4 bases from V and 6 bases from J, with 19 bases between. The CDR3 length is 16 residues. Clones were sequenced by immunoSEQ multiplex PCR, and TCRdb holds only the in-frame ones, with some missing. The sample lists about 55,000 clones, about 94% occurring once. This TCR was sampled from a female donor with multiple sclerosis, enrolled in a pregnancy study. This chain links TRBV19 with TRBJ1-5; D unclear. The material was CD8+ T cells from peripheral blood mononuclear cells, obtained after pregnancy. The CDR3 DNA sequence: TGTGCCAGTAGTACCATCGCCGAGGGCATAGGTCAGCCCCAGCATTTT. Its protein product is CASSTIAEGIGQPQHF.